Included here is one T cell receptor beta chain sequence, with context. The CDR3 loop spans 14 amino acids. V was shortened by 6 bases and J by 2 bases, with 16 bases between the two germline ends. Per the germline V gene, CDR1 is SQVTM and CDR2 is ANQGSEA. The record originates from a study of OX40 agonist ivuxolimab in advanced cancers. Study-level information: Patients were roughly 87% male with ages about 20 to 79, mean about 60.

Assay: immunoSEQ multiplex PCR; the TCRdb copy retains only in-frame clones and omits some. The data hold roughly 48,000 clones, with 87% observed a single time. The chain joins TRBV29-1 to TRBJ2-5, with D possibly matching TRBD2 (6 bases). Source: CD4+ or CD8+ T cells sorted from blood, taken in a trial of the OX40 agonist ivuxolimab. This TCR came from an adult with an advanced solid tumor such as melanoma, head and neck, liver or kidney cancer. CDR3 region: CSVERAETQETQYF. The DNA for the CDR3 is TGCAGCGTCGAGCGGGCAGAGACTCAAGAGACCCAGTACTTC.